What follows are 31 T cell receptor beta chains derived from one specimen sequenced in a study of CD8 T cells in ankylosing spondylitis. These receptors have no identified antigens. TCRdb used MiXCR to reprocess the 5' RACE reads, holding one entry per CDR3 protein. In the table there are over 450,000 distinct CDR3 sequences, 10% to 15% of which are singletons. Findings of the study overall: Blood of patients with ankylosing spondylitis appeared to be characterized by a TCR beta motif of several highly homologous variants.

The sample was blood, either unsorted or a sorted T cell fraction (not recorded which). Receptors were obtained from a male donor with ankylosing spondylitis.

This clonotype appeared many times. The genes are TRBV6-1 and TRBJ2-1; 8 nucleotides line up with TRBD2. V was clipped by 5 bases and J by 7 bases; unmatched bases: 19. Germline V gives CDR1 MNHNS, CDR2 SASEGT. This CDR3 comprises 18 residues. Here the CDR3 reads CASSTNLAGTSVGNEQFF. DNA for the CDR3: TGTGCCAGCAGTACCAACTTAGCGGGAACCTCGGTGGGGAATGAGCAGTTCTTC.

This clonotype came up a few times. V and J are TRBV7-9 and TRBJ2-7, with 11 bases lining up with TRBD2. The CDR3 consists of 16 residues. The germline CDR1 and CDR2 sequences are SEHNR and FQNEAQ (reference sequence). V gave up 7 bases and J gave up 6 bases; unmatched junction bases: 14. The CDR3 DNA follows: TGTGCCAGCACCGACCCCCTAGCGGGAGGCCAGGTCGAGCAGTACTTC. Translation: CASTDPLAGGQVEQYF.

This clonotype occurred a few times. This chain links TRBV5-1 with TRBJ1-6; D might be TRBD1 (5 bases). This CDR3 is built from 15 residues. Trimming stripped 0 bases from V and 7 bases from J, with 11 bases between. The germline CDR1 and CDR2 sequences are SGHRS and YFSETQ. In nucleotides, the CDR3 is TGCGCCAGCAGCTTGGTTCAGGGCTCAAATTCACCCCTCCACTTT. It yields the protein CASSLVQGSNSPLHF.

J is TRBJ2-5 and V is TRBV12-5; 7 positions match TRBD2. The germline CDR1 and CDR2 sequences are LGHNT and FRNRAP. The CDR3 extends over 13 amino acids. V lost 6 bases, J lost 3 bases, and 4 bases stayed unmatched. The DNA of the CDR3 is TGTGCTAGTGGAGCGAGCGGGGAAGAGACCCAGTACTTC. The encoded protein is CASGASGEETQYF.

The sample holds a few counts of this clonotype. Possible read error: a much larger clone is one base away. CDR3 in DNA: TGTGCCAGCAGCATTTCAGATACGCAGTATTTT. It specifies CASSISDTQYF. The chain links TRBV2 to TRBJ2-3; D remains unclear. The V and J ends lost 6 bases and 4 bases respectively, with 5 bases between them. The CDR3 length is 11 residues. In germline, CDR1 is SNHLY, CDR2 FYNNEI.

This clonotype turned up a few times. This chain links TRBV5-1 with TRBJ2-7; tentative D call: TRBD1 (6 bases). Germline CDR1 reads SGHRS; CDR2 reads YFSETQ. Trimming cost V 2 bases and J 2 bases, with 11 bases left between them. The CDR3 extends over 14 amino acids. The CDR3 sequence: CASSFLGHTYEQYF. The CDR3, as DNA: TGCGCCAGCAGCTTTCTGGGACACACCTACGAGCAGTACTTC.

This clonotype was found a few times. This chain joins TRBV2 and TRBJ1-4; 8 positions agree with TRBD1. Germline V CDR1 and CDR2: SNHLY, FYNNEI. CDR3 size: 15 residues. V shed 6 bases, J shed 5 bases, and the junction held 8 bases outside the gene matches. CDR3 sequence: CASRAKTGVNEKLFF. CDR3 DNA sequence: TGTGCCAGCAGAGCGAAGACAGGGGTGAATGAAAAACTGTTTTTT. Based on the CDR3 plus reference TRBV2 and TRBJ1-4, the full variable domain is EPEVTQTPSHQVTQMGQEVILRCVPISNHLYFYWYRQILGQKVEFLVSFYNNEISEKSEIFDDQFSVERPDGSNFTLKIRSTKLEDSAMYFCASRAKTGVNEKLFFGSGTQLSVL.

The rearrangement uses TRBV13 and TRBJ2-5; 11 positions agree with TRBD2. The CDR3 contains 16 residues. The trim removed 5 bases at V and 5 bases at J, leaving 10 bases unmatched. Germline CDR1 PRHDT, CDR2 FYEKMQ (reference sequence). In nucleotides, the CDR3 is TGTGCCAGCAGCGTGGGGGGGCTAGCGGGAGGCGAGACCCAGTACTTC. It specifies CASSVGGLAGGETQYF.

The chain employs TRBV24-1 and TRBJ2-1, with D unresolved. The V and J ends lost 3 bases and 8 bases respectively, with 13 bases between them. The CDR3 contains 14 residues. Germline V gene lookup returns CDR1 KGHDR and CDR2 SFDVKD. The CDR3 DNA is TGTGCCACCAGTGATATGCGGACGCTTGATGAGCAGTTCTTC. As protein: CATSDMRTLDEQFF.

This chain connects TRBV24-1 to TRBJ2-3; no clear D gene. CDR3 length: 15 amino acids. Germline V gene lookup returns CDR1 KGHDR and CDR2 SFDVKD. Trimming removed 3 bases from V and 0 bases from J, with 9 bases in between. The CDR3 loop is CATSDPLTSTDTQYF. For the CDR3, the DNA is TGTGCCACCAGTGATCCTTTAACGAGCACAGATACGCAGTATTTT.

This clonotype came up a few times. This sequence joins TRBV20-1 and TRBJ2-2; D perhaps matches TRBD1 (6 bases). Per germline, CDR1 DFQATT and CDR2 SNEGSKA (reference sequence). There are 14 residues in the CDR3. V shed 6 bases and J shed 3 bases, with 14 bases lying between them. CDR3 protein: CSAQGAGDTGELFF. CDR3 nucleotide sequence: TGCAGTGCGCAGGGTGCAGGGGACACCGGGGAGCTGTTTTTT.

The V and J genes are TRBV20-1 and TRBJ2-3, with 8 bases that match TRBD2. The germline gives CDR1 DFQATT, CDR2 SNEGSKA (reference sequence). V dropped 6 bases and J dropped 4; count of bases not matched to a gene: 12. This CDR3 is 15 amino acids long. CDR3 loop: CSANPPSGGSDTQYF. In DNA form, the CDR3 reads TGCAGTGCCAACCCCCCGTCGGGAGGGTCAGATACGCAGTATTTT.

The chain combines TRBV11-3 with TRBJ2-5; D may be TRBD2 (6 bases). Germline-derived CDR1 and CDR2 are SGHNT and YENEEA. The V gene lost 5 bases and the J gene lost 2 bases, with 12 bases spanning the gap. CDR3 length: 14 residues. CDR3 residues: CASSDWDLQETQYF. CDR3 nucleotides: TGTGCCAGCAGCGACTGGGACTTACAAGAGACCCAGTACTTC.

This clonotype was picked up many times. The J gene is TRBJ2-1, the V gene TRBV5-5; D is perhaps TRBD1 or TRBD2 (6 bases each). Trimming took 0 bases from V and 8 from J, leaving 15 bases between them. The CDR3 runs 15 residues. Per germline, CDR1 SGHKS and CDR2 YYEKEE (reference sequence). The CDR3 DNA follows: TGTGCCAGCAGCTTGGGACCCAAAAGGGGGGATGAGCAGTTCTTC. Its protein is CASSLGPKRGDEQFF.

This clonotype was seen ten or more times. This rearrangement joins TRBV12-3 or TRBV12-4 to TRBJ1-1; D unclear. V was shortened by 6 bases and J by 2 bases, with 16 bases between the two germline ends. The CDR3 consists of 15 residues. The CDR3 DNA sequence: TGTGCCAGCAGCCTGTCCCACAAAGGCAACACTGAAGCTTTCTTT. Protein: CASSLSHKGNTEAFF.

This clonotype appeared many times. This chain links TRBV11-3 with TRBJ1-4; tentative D call: TRBD1 (5 bases). The ends were cut back, 5 bases at V and 3 bases at J, with 7 bases in the middle. Germline loops: CDR1 SGHNT, CDR2 YENEEA. The CDR3 contains 13 residues. CDR3 sequence: CASSPGPNEKLFF. The CDR3 nucleotides are TGTGCCAGCAGCCCGGGACCTAATGAAAAACTGTTTTTT. Full variable domain (rest looked up from reference TRBV11-3 and TRBJ1-4): EAGVVQSPRYKIIEKKQPVAFWCNPISGHNTLYWYLQNLGQGPELLIRYENEEAVDDSQLPKDRFSAERLKGVDSTLKIQPAELGDSAVYLCASSPGPNEKLFFGSGTQLSVL.

The V call is TRBV12-3 or TRBV12-4, the J call TRBJ1-2; 11 bases align to TRBD1. V shed 5 bases and J 7 bases; nucleotides not matched to a gene: 12. This CDR3 contains 16 residues. Here the CDR3 DNA reads TGTGCCAGCAGTGCGAAACCCGGACAGGGGGCGGGTGGCTACACCTTC. It translates to CASSAKPGQGAGGYTF.

This clonotype was counted between two and nine times. The rearrangement links TRBV29-1 to TRBJ1-2, with TRBD1 as a possible D gene (6 bases). V shed 4 bases and J shed 2 bases, with 11 bases lying between them. CDR3 length equals 13 residues. Per the germline V gene, CDR1 is SQVTM and CDR2 is ANQGSEA. The CDR3 is CSVGSGENYGYTF. CDR3 bases: TGCAGCGTTGGATCAGGGGAGAACTATGGCTACACCTTC. The full variable domain, with the rest looked up from reference TRBV29-1 and TRBJ1-2, is SAVISQKPSRDICQRGTSLTIQCQVDSQVTMMFWYRQQPGQSLTLIATANQGSEATYESGFVIDKFPISRPNLTFSTLTVSNMSPEDSSIYLCSVGSGENYGYTFGSGTRLTVV.

The gene calls are TRBV11-2 and TRBJ2-1, with 14 bases identical to TRBD2. From germline, CDR1 is SGHAT and CDR2 FQNNGV. The CDR3 consists of 20 residues. The V gene end was trimmed by 3 bases and the J gene end by 4 bases; junction bases not matched to a gene: 14. The CDR3 loop is CASSFWGGGLAGVGYNEQFF. The CDR3 nucleotides read TGTGCCAGCAGCTTTTGGGGCGGGGGACTAGCGGGAGTGGGGTACAATGAGCAGTTCTTC.

Many counts were recorded for this clonotype. The chain combines TRBV25-1 with TRBJ1-3, with D tentatively TRBD1 (5 bases). The V end was cut by 2 bases, the J end by 4 bases, with 15 bases between. The CDR3 has 16 residues. CDR1 and CDR2 (germline): MGHDK, SYGVNS. The CDR3 here is CASSEPQGYVGNTIYF. The CDR3 DNA reads TGTGCCAGCAGTGAACCCCAGGGTTACGTCGGAAACACCATATATTTT.

This chain uses TRBV3-1 with TRBJ1-2; possible D gene TRBD1, 5 bases. CDR1 is LGHDT, CDR2 YNNKEL, per germline (reference sequence). The CDR3 runs 14 residues. Trimming pared 10 bases from V and 7 bases from J, leaving 22 bases between. Written as DNA, the CDR3 is TGTGCCACATCTCGGGGCCAGCCGGAGGGTGGCTACACCTTC. Its protein is CATSRGQPEGGYTF.

This clonotype was seen at least ten times. The CDR3 sequence is CASSQYFGQNTEAFF. The CDR3 nucleotides are TGTGCCAGCAGCCAATATTTCGGGCAGAACACTGAAGCTTTCTTT. V and J are TRBV3-1 and TRBJ1-1; the D is unclear. V lost 2 bases to trimming and J lost 1 base, with 11 bases between them. The CDR3 is 15 amino acids. Germline V gene data show CDR1 as LGHDT and CDR2 as YNNKEL (reference sequence).

This chain links TRBV11-1 with TRBJ2-2, with D possibly matching TRBD2 (5 bases). There are 18 residues in the CDR3. Germline V gene data show CDR1 as SGHAT and CDR2 as FQDESV (reference sequence). Trimming cost V 3 bases and J 1 base, with 18 bases left between them. CDR3 bases: TGTGCCAGCAGCTTTATTTCGGGCCGACGGGGGAACACCGGGGAGCTGTTTTTT. Amino acid sequence: CASSFISGRRGNTGELFF.

The V call is TRBV5-1, the J call TRBJ2-5; 7 nucleotides agree with TRBD2. The length of the CDR3 is 14 residues. Germline V gives CDR1 SGHRS, CDR2 YFSETQ. V shed 1 base and J 1 base; nucleotides not matched to a gene: 1. The DNA of the CDR3 is TGCGCCAGCAGCTTGAGCGGGGCCCAAGAGACCCAGTACTTC. It codes for CASSLSGAQETQYF.

This clonotype was observed a few times. For the CDR3, the DNA is TGTGCCAGCAGCCAAGTCGGACTAGCGGGGGCCAGGGTTCGTACGCAGTATTTT. This encodes CASSQVGLAGARVRTQYF. The chain joins TRBV14 to TRBJ2-3; 13 nucleotides match TRBD2. The V gene's germline CDR1 is SGHDN and CDR2 FVKESK. The CDR3 is 18 amino acids. Unmatched junction bases numbered 12, after V lost 1 base and J lost 8 bases.

The J gene is TRBJ1-1, the V gene TRBV7-9; D uncertain. V lost 5 bases and J 4 bases, leaving 14 bases between the germline ends. Germline lookup yields CDR1 SEHNR and CDR2 FQNEAQ (reference sequence). This CDR3 contains 14 residues. The CDR3 loop is CASSQISGGTEAFF. The CDR3 nucleotides read TGTGCCAGCAGCCAAATCAGCGGAGGCACTGAAGCTTTCTTT.

This clonotype has a handful of counts. The CDR3 DNA is TGTGCCACCAGCAGGGACCTTACAGTTTTGGGTGGCTACACCTTC. Translated, it gives CATSRDLTVLGGYTF. The chain recombines TRBV15 with TRBJ1-2; D gene uncertain. Between the trimmed V and J ends, which lost 3 bases and 7 bases, there was a span of 18 bases. CDR1 LNHNV and CDR2 YYDKDF come from the germline V gene (reference sequence). The CDR3 totals 15 residues.

This clonotype appeared a few times. The chain combines TRBV6-5 with TRBJ2-1; 10 nucleotides line up with TRBD2. The CDR3 loop spans 15 amino acids. CDR1 and CDR2 from the germline V gene are MNHEY and SVGAGI. The J segment lost 4 bases and the V segment lost 2 bases, leaving 2 bases of the junction unmatched. CDR3 amino acids: CASSYTSGTYNEQFF. The CDR3 nucleotides are TGTGCCAGCAGTTACACTAGCGGGACGTACAATGAGCAGTTCTTC.

This clonotype occurred many times. The chain has TRBV5-6 and TRBJ1-2, with D possibly matching TRBD1 (5 bases). This CDR3 comprises 13 residues. The V gene's germline CDR1 is SGHDT and CDR2 YYEEEE. V shed 4 bases and J shed 3 bases, with 10 bases lying between them. CDR3 in amino acids: CASSPDSDYGYTF. Written as DNA, the CDR3 is TGTGCCAGCAGCCCTGACAGCGACTATGGCTACACCTTC.

This clonotype was seen a few times. The chain couples TRBV24-1 to TRBJ2-2, with a possible D match to TRBD1 (5 bases). Germline V CDR1 and CDR2: KGHDR, SFDVKD. V lost 5 bases, J lost 3 bases, and 6 bases lay in between. CDR3 length: 13 amino acids. The CDR3 DNA is TGTGCCACCAGTGCAGGGTACACCGGGGAGCTGTTTTTT. Its protein product is CATSAGYTGELFF.

There are a few counts of this clonotype. The chain employs TRBV15 and TRBJ2-2; 12 bases match TRBD2. After removal of 3 bases from V and 8 bases from J, the junction contained 7 bases not matched to a gene. Looked up from germline, CDR1 is LNHNV and CDR2 is YYDKDF (reference sequence). CDR3 length: 16 amino acids. The CDR3 sequence: CATSRELAGGVGELFF. The DNA of the CDR3 is TGTGCCACCAGCAGGGAACTAGCGGGAGGAGTTGGGGAGCTGTTTTTT.